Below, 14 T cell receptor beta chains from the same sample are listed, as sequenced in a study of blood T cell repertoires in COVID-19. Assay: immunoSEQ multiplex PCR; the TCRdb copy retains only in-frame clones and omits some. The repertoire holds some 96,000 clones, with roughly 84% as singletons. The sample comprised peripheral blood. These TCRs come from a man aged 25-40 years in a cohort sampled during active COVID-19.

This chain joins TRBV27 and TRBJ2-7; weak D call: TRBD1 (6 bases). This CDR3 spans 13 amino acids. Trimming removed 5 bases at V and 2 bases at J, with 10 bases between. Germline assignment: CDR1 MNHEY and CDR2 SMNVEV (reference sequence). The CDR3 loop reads CASSAQGPYEQYF. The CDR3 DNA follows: TGTGCCAGCAGTGCCCAGGGGCCCTACGAGCAGTACTTC.

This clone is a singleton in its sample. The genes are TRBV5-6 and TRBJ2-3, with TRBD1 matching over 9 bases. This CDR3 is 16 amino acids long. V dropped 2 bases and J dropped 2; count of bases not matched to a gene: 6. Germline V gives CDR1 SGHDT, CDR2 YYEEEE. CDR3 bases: TGTGCCAGCAGCTTACCGGGACAGGGATACACAGATACGCAGTATTTT. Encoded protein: CASSLPGQGYTDTQYF.

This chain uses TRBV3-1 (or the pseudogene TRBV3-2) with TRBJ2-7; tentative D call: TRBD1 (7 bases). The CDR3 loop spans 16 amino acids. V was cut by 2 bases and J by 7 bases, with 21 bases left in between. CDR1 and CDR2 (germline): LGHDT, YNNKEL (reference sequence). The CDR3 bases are TGTGCCAGCAGCCAATTGGGGGGCGGGGACAGTTCTGAGCAGTACTTC. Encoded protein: CASSQLGGGDSSEQYF.

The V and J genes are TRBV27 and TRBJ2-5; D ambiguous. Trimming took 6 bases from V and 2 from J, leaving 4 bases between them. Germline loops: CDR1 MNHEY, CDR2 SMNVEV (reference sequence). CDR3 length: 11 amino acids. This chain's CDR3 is CASSLQETQYF. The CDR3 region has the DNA TGTGCCAGCAGCCTACAAGAGACCCAGTACTTC.

For the CDR3, the DNA is TGTGCCAGCAGCCGCTCGGGGGTCGGCACTGAAGCTTTCTTT. This sequence encodes CASSRSGVGTEAFF. This chain uses TRBV28 with TRBJ1-1, with D perhaps TRBD1 (5 bases). Germline CDR1 reads MDHEN; CDR2 reads SYDVKM. The CDR3 loop spans 14 amino acids. Trimming removed 6 bases at V and 4 bases at J, with 15 bases between.

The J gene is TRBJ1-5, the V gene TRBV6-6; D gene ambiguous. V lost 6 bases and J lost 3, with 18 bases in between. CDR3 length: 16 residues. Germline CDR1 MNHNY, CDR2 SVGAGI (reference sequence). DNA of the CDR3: TGTGCCAGCAGCCCACAGCAACAGAGTTTCAATCAGCCCCAGCATTTT. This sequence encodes CASSPQQQSFNQPQHF.

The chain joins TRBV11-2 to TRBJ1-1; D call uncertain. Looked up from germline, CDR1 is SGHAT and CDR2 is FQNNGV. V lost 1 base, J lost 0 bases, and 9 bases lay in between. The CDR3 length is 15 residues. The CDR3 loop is CASSLGRGMNTEAFF. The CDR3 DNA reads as TGTGCCAGCAGCTTAGGCCGAGGTATGAACACTGAAGCTTTCTTT.

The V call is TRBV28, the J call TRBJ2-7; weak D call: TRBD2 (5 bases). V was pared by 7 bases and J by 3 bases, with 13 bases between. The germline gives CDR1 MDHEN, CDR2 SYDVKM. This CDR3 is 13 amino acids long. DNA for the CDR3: TGTGCCAGCACCCTAAGCGGAATCTACGAGCAGTACTTC. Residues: CASTLSGIYEQYF. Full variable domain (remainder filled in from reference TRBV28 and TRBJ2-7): DVKVTQSSRYLVKRTGEKVFLECVQDMDHENMFWYRQDPGLGLRLIYFSYDVKMKEKGDIPEGYSVSREKKERFSLILESASTNQTSMYLCASTLSGIYEQYFGPGTRLTVT.

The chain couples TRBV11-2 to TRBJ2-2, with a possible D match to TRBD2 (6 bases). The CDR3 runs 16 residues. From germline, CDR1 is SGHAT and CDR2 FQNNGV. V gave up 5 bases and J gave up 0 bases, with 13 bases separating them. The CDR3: CASSPTGDANTGELFF. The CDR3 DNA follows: TGTGCCAGCAGCCCTACGGGGGACGCGAACACCGGGGAGCTGTTTTTT.

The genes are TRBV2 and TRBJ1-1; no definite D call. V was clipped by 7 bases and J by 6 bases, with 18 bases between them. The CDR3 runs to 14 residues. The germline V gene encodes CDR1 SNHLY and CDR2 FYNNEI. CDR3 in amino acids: CASNSAGLVAEAFF. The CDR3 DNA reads TGTGCCAGCAATTCGGCAGGCCTGGTGGCTGAAGCTTTCTTT.

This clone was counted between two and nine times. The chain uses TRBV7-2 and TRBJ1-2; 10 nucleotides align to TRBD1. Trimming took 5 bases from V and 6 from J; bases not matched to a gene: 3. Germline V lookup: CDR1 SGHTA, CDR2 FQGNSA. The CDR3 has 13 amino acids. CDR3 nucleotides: TGTGCCAGCAGCCGGACAGGGGGGGATGGCTACACCTTC. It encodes CASSRTGGDGYTF.

CDR3 sequence (DNA): TGCAGCGTTGGAACGGCCCTTCCAGGAGGCGAGCAGTACTTC. This translates into CSVGTALPGGEQYF. The chain carries TRBV29-1 and TRBJ2-7; D might be TRBD2 (5 bases). The germline gives CDR1 SQVTM, CDR2 ANQGSEA. The CDR3 spans 14 residues. Trimming removed 4 bases from V and 6 bases from J, with 19 bases in between.

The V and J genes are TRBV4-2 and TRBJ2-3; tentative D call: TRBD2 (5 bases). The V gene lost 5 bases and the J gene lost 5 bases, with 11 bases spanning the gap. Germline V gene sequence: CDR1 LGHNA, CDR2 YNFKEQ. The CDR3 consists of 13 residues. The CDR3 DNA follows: TGTGCCAGCAGCGAGGGCCGCCGAGATACGCAGTATTTT. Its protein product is CASSEGRRDTQYF.

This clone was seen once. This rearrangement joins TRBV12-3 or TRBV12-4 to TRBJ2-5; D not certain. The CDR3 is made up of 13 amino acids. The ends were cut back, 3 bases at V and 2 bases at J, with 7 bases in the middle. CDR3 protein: CASSFSPQETQYF. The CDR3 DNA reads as TGTGCCAGCAGTTTTTCCCCTCAAGAGACCCAGTACTTC.